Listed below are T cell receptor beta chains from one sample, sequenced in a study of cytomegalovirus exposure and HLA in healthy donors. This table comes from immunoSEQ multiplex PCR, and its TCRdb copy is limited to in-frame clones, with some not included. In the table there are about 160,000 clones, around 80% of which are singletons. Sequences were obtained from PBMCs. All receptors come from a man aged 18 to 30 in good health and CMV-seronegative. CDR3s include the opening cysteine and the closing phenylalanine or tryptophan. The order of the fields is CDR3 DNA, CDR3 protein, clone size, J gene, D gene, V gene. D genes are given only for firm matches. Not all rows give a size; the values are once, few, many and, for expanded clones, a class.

TGTGCCAGCAGCTACAACAGGGCCGGGGAGCTGTTTTTT CASSYNRAGELFF - TRBJ2-2 - TRBV11-3
TGTGCCAGCAGCTCGGGCCGACAGGGGCTCCTTGAAGCTTTCTTT CASSSGRQGLLEAFF - TRBJ1-1 TRBD1 TRBV7-9
TGTGCCAGCCGAGATTGGGACAGGGTTGAAGGGCAGTACTTC CASRDWDRVEGQYF - TRBJ2-7 TRBD1 TRBV6-5
TGTGCCAGCAAAGGTGGCGGCAACTACGAGCAGTACTTC CASKGGGNYEQYF - TRBJ2-7 - TRBV2
TGTGCCAGCGGCCCGGGACTAGCGGGGCCGGGCTACGAGCAGTACTTC CASGPGLAGPGYEQYF - TRBJ2-7 TRBD2 TRBV27
TGTGCCAGCAAGAAACAGGGTGTCAACGAGCAGTACTTC CASKKQGVNEQYF - TRBJ2-7 - TRBV25-1
TGTGCCAGCTCAATAGCGGGAACCGACGAGCAGTACTTC CASSIAGTDEQYF - TRBJ2-7 TRBD2 TRBV18
TGTGCCACCTCCCCGGGGGACTATGGCTACACCTTC CATSPGDYGYTF few TRBJ1-2 - TRBV25-1
TGTGCCAGCAGCGTAACAGATTACAATGAGCAGTTCTTC CASSVTDYNEQFF - TRBJ2-1 - TRBV9
TGTGCCAGCAGTTTATCGATAGGGTTGCGGGCGACGAACACTGAAGCTTTCTTT CASSLSIGLRATNTEAFF - TRBJ1-1 - TRBV27
TGCGCCAGCAGCTTGGTGGGACAGGGGTTCCCCTATAATTCACCCCTCCACTTT CASSLVGQGFPYNSPLHF once TRBJ1-6 TRBD1 TRBV5-1
TGTGCCAGCTGGACCCCACCGGACAGGGCGAGCACCGGGGAGCTGTTTTTT CASWTPPDRASTGELFF - TRBJ2-2 TRBD1 TRBV2
TGCGCCAGCAGCCAAGGCGGGGCGAATAACTATGGCTACACCTTC CASSQGGANNYGYTF - TRBJ1-2 - TRBV4-3
TGTGCCACCAGCCGGCAGGGGCTCAGCACAGATACGCAGTATTTT CATSRQGLSTDTQYF - TRBJ2-3 - TRBV15
TGTGCCACCAGCAGAGAGGGTAGCGGGGGGCACAATGAGCAGTTCTTC CATSREGSGGHNEQFF - TRBJ2-1 TRBD2 TRBV15
TGCGCCAGCAGCCTAGGACAGTCAGTGAACACTGAAGCTTTCTTT CASSLGQSVNTEAFF - TRBJ1-1 - TRBV4-3
TGTGCCAGCAGTCCCTACCTGGGGCAGGGGCGGCACGAGCAGTACTTC CASSPYLGQGRHEQYF - TRBJ2-7 - TRBV28
TGCGCCAGCAGCCAAGGGACAGGGGATCCCTACGAGCAGTACTTC CASSQGTGDPYEQYF - TRBJ2-7 TRBD1 TRBV4-3
TGTGCCAGCAGTATGGGACAATACGAGCAGTACTTC CASSMGQYEQYF - TRBJ2-7 - TRBV6-1
TGTGCCAGCAGTCCGATGGGCGCTAACCAAGCTAACTATGGCTACACCTTC CASSPMGANQANYGYTF - TRBJ1-2 - TRBV28
TGTGCCAGCAGCTTCGGGACAGCAGCTTGGCACACTGAAGCTTTCTTT CASSFGTAAWHTEAFF - TRBJ1-1 TRBD1 TRBV5-8
TGTGCCAGCAGTCGACAGGGGTTCGGCACAGATACGCAGTATTTT CASSRQGFGTDTQYF - TRBJ2-3 TRBD1 TRBV28
TGTGCCAGCAATCCCCGGGACAGCCATTATGAAAAACTGTTTTTT CASNPRDSHYEKLFF - TRBJ1-4 TRBD1 TRBV28
TGTGCCAGCAGACCCCCAACTAGCGGTCCCTACGAGCAGTACTTC CASRPPTSGPYEQYF medium-sized TRBJ2-7 TRBD2 TRBV28
TGTGCCAGCAGCCTAACCCCTAGCGGGGGCTCCACAGATACGCAGTATTTT CASSLTPSGGSTDTQYF once TRBJ2-3 TRBD2 TRBV7-6
TGTGCCAGCAGTTACGAACAAAGCTATGGCTACACCTTC CASSYEQSYGYTF - TRBJ1-2 - TRBV6-6
TGTGCCAGCAGCTTAAGGGGTGGGCAGTTCTTC CASSLRGGQFF - TRBJ2-1 - TRBV7-2
TGTGCCAGCAGAAGACAGGGTTCGGCGAACACCGGGGAGCTGTTTTTT CASRRQGSANTGELFF - TRBJ2-2 TRBD1 TRBV28
TGTGCCACCAGCAGAAACATAGAGGGCGCTAACTATGGCTACACCTTC CATSRNIEGANYGYTF once TRBJ1-2 - TRBV15
TGTGCCAGCAGTGTCTCCGGGACAGACTACGAGCAGTACTTC CASSVSGTDYEQYF - TRBJ2-7 TRBD1 TRBV6-1
TGTGGTACAGGGCTTTGGGGCTACGAGCAGTACTTC CGTGLWGYEQYF - TRBJ2-7 - TRBV6-1
TGTGCCAGCAGCTTGTTCTACGGCGGGGACAGTACCTACGAGCAGTACTTC CASSLFYGGDSTYEQYF - TRBJ2-7 - TRBV5-4
TGTGCCAGCAGGCGCACCGGGACAGCTTTTTCACGGCAGTACTTC CASRRTGTAFSRQYF - TRBJ2-7 TRBD1 TRBV6-5
TGTGCCAGCAGTTACTCCCCAGGGAAGGGCTACACCTTC CASSYSPGKGYTF - TRBJ1-2 - TRBV6-6
TGTGCCAGCAGTCGTGTGGCACAGGGCTATGGCTACACCTTC CASSRVAQGYGYTF - TRBJ1-2 - TRBV27
TGTGCCAGCAGCGTAGCCGGTAGCACAGATACGCAGTATTTT CASSVAGSTDTQYF few TRBJ2-3 - TRBV9
TGTGCCAGCTCGGCGGGACAGGGAGGATGGGATGAAAAACTGTTTTTT CASSAGQGGWDEKLFF - TRBJ1-4 TRBD1 TRBV18
TGTGCCAGCTCACCACCGACAGGGAGATCCAGTAACTATGGCTACACCTTC CASSPPTGRSSNYGYTF - TRBJ1-2 TRBD1 TRBV18
TGCGCCAGCAGCTTGGCGTCTAGCGGGGGATGGCAAGAGACCCAGTACTTC CASSLASSGGWQETQYF - TRBJ2-5 TRBD2 TRBV5-1
TGCGCCAGCAGCCTGGGACGGAGCTCTGGAAACACCATATATTTT CASSLGRSSGNTIYF - TRBJ1-3 - TRBV5-1